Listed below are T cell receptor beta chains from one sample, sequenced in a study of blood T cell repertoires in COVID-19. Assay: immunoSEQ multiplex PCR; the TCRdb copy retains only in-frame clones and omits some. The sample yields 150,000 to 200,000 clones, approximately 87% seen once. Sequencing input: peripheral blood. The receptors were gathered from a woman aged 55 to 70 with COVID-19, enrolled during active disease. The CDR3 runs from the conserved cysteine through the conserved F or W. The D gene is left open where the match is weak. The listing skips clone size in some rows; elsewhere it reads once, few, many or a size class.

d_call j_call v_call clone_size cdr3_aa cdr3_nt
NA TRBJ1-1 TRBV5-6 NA CASTGQPIVSEAFF TGTGCCAGCACCGGACAGCCGATTGTGTCTGAAGCTTTCTTT
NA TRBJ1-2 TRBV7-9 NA CASSLGQITIGYTF TGTGCCAGCAGCTTGGGCCAAATAACGATTGGCTACACCTTC
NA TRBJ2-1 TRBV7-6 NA CASSSQRISSYNEQFF TGTGCCAGCAGCTCCCAGCGGATCTCCTCCTACAATGAGCAGTTCTTC
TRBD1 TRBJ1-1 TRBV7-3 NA CASSTGTGTEAFF TGTGCCAGCAGCACGGGGACAGGCACTGAAGCTTTCTTT
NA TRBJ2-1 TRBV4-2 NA CASSPRGAGSSYNEQFF TGTGCCAGCAGCCCCCGGGGAGCCGGGAGCTCCTACAATGAGCAGTTCTTC
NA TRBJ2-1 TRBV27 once CASSLNAGSSYNEQFF TGTGCCAGCAGTTTAAATGCAGGAAGCTCCTACAATGAGCAGTTCTTC
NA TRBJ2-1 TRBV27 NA CASSPLGGPYNEQFF TGTGCCAGCAGTCCATTAGGGGGACCTTACAATGAGCAGTTCTTC
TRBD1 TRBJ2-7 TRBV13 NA CASRNGIGTASNSYEQYF TGTGCCAGCAGGAACGGTATAGGGACAGCATCTAACTCCTACGAGCAGTACTTC
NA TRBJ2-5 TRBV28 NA CASSFLVQETQYF TGTGCCAGCAGTTTTTTAGTCCAAGAGACCCAGTACTTC
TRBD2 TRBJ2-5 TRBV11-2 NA CASSLAGGLQETQYF TGTGCCAGCAGCTTAGCGGGAGGGCTTCAAGAGACCCAGTACTTC
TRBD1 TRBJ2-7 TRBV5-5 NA CASRRPGTGSSSYEQYF TGTGCCAGCAGGCGTCCCGGGACAGGTTCGAGCTCCTACGAGCAGTACTTC
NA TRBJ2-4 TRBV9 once CASSLQGGIQYF TGTGCCAGCAGTCTTCAGGGGGGCATTCAGTACTTC
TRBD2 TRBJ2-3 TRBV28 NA CASSPGRREGRADTQYF TGTGCCAGCAGCCCCGGGAGGCGGGAGGGCCGGGCAGATACGCAGTATTTT
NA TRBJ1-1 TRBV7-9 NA CASSLYGSEAFF TGTGCCAGCAGCCTCTACGGTTCTGAAGCTTTCTTT
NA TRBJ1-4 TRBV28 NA CASSPTGPNEKLFF TGTGCCAGCAGCCCGACAGGCCCTAATGAAAAACTGTTTTTT
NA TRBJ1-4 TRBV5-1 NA CASSLSSRNEKLFF TGCGCCAGCAGCTTGTCGTCCCGTAATGAAAAACTGTTTTTT
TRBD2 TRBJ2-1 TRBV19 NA CASSILAGGANEQFF TGTGCCAGTAGTATACTAGCGGGAGGGGCCAATGAGCAGTTCTTC
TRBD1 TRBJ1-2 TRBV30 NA CAWSGQGRQINYGYTF TGTGCCTGGAGTGGACAGGGCAGACAGATTAACTATGGCTACACCTTC
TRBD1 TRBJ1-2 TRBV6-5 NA CASTRQGSDYGYTF TGTGCCAGCACCCGACAGGGGTCTGACTATGGCTACACCTTC
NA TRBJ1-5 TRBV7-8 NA CASSQRGYLPQHF TGTGCCAGCAGCCAAAGGGGATATCTGCCCCAGCATTTT
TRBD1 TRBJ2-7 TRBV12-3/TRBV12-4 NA CASSPTGYEQYF TGTGCCAGCAGTCCGACAGGGTACGAGCAGTACTTC
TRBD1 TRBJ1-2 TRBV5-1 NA CASSLAWDRINYGYTF TGCGCCAGCAGCTTGGCCTGGGACAGAATTAACTATGGCTACACCTTC
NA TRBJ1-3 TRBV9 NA CASSVVAAGNTIYF TGTGCCAGCAGCGTAGTGGCAGCTGGAAACACCATATATTTT
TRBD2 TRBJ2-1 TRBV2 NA CASRNPGLAGGAEQFF TGTGCCAGCAGGAATCCGGGACTAGCGGGAGGGGCTGAGCAGTTCTTC
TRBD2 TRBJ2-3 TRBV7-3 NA CASSLYAGGPGDTQYF TGTGCCAGCAGCTTATACGCGGGAGGGCCGGGAGATACGCAGTATTTT
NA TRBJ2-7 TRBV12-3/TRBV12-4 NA CASSSLHEQYF TGTGCCAGCAGTTCCCTCCACGAGCAGTACTTC
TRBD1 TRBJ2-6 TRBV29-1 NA CSVRDRGGGANVLTF TGCAGCGTAAGGGACAGGGGAGGTGGGGCCAACGTCCTGACTTTC
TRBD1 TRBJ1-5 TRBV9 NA CASSVGQGNQPQHF TGTGCCAGCAGCGTAGGACAGGGGAATCAGCCCCAGCATTTT
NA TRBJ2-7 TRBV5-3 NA CARSPRRLAPYEQYF TGTGCCAGAAGCCCTCGCCGGCTAGCCCCCTACGAGCAGTACTTC
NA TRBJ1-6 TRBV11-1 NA CASSPLRGDSPLHF TGTGCCAGCAGCCCACTCAGGGGTGATTCACCCCTCCACTTT
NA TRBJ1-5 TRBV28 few CASSPMAGDQPQHF TGTGCCAGCAGCCCCATGGCCGGGGATCAGCCCCAGCATTTT
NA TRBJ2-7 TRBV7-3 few CASSRSGGYEQYF TGTGCCAGCAGTCGATCAGGGGGGTACGAGCAGTACTTC
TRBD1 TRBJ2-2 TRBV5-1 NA CASSLSGTGHTGELFF TGCGCCAGCAGCTTGTCCGGGACAGGGCATACCGGGGAGCTGTTTTTT
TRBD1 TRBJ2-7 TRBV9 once CASSASGTDAAYEQYF TGTGCCAGCAGCGCGTCAGGGACAGATGCTGCCTACGAGCAGTACTTC
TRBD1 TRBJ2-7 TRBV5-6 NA CASSLGQGKNEQYF TGTGCCAGCAGCCTGGGACAGGGTAAAAACGAGCAGTACTTC
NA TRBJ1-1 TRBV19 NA CASRDSLNTEAFF TGTGCCAGTAGGGACAGCTTGAACACTGAAGCTTTCTTT
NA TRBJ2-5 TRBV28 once CASSSPGPGLETQYF TGTGCCAGCAGTTCTCCGGGACCGGGACTAGAGACCCAGTACTTC
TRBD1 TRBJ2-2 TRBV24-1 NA CATGTGGTGELFF TGTGCCACCGGGACAGGGGGAACCGGGGAGCTGTTTTTT
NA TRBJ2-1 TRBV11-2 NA CASSVGRNEQFF TGTGCCAGCAGCGTAGGCAGGAATGAGCAGTTCTTC
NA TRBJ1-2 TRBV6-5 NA CASSPRTAYGYTF TGTGCCAGCAGTCCCAGGACAGCCTATGGCTACACCTTC
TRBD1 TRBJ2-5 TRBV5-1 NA CASSPGTGGPAGETQYF TGCGCCAGCAGCCCCGGGACAGGGGGGCCAGCGGGGGAGACCCAGTACTTC
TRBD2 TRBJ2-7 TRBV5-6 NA CASSFLAGYEQYF TGTGCCAGCAGCTTTTTAGCGGGTTACGAGCAGTACTTC
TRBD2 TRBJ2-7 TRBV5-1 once CASSLAIRASGSYEQYF TGCGCCAGCAGCTTGGCCATTAGGGCTAGCGGCTCCTACGAGCAGTACTTC
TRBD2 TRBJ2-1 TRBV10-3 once CAISDFGGLAIEYHEQFF TGTGCCATCAGTGACTTTGGGGGACTAGCGATTGAGTATCATGAGCAGTTCTTC
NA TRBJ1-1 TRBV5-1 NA CASSLFAGANTEAFF TGCGCCAGCAGCTTGTTTGCAGGGGCGAACACTGAAGCTTTCTTT
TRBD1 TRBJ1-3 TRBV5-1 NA CASSMGQAHLRNTIYF TGCGCCAGCAGCATGGGACAGGCACATTTGAGAAACACCATATATTTT
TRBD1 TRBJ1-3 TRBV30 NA CAWSVFPRTGGNTIYF TGTGCCTGGAGTGTGTTCCCCAGGACAGGGGGAAACACCATATATTTT
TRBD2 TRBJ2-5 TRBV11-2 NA CASSSGTSGRQETQYF TGTGCCAGCAGCTCCGGGACTAGCGGGAGGCAAGAGACCCAGTACTTC
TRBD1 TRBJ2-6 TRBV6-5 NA CASRTGFGGANVLTF TGTGCCAGCAGGACAGGGTTCGGTGGGGCCAACGTCCTGACTTTC
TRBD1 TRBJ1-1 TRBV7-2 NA CASSPQGRATEAFF TGTGCCAGCAGCCCACAGGGGAGAGCTACTGAAGCTTTCTTT
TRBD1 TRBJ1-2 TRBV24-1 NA CATSPTPDRGHGYTF TGTGCCACCAGCCCCACCCCTGACAGGGGGCACGGCTACACCTTC
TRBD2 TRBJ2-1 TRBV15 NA CATSRAPGGGSLNEQFF TGTGCCACCAGCAGAGCGCCTGGCGGCGGGAGTCTCAATGAGCAGTTCTTC
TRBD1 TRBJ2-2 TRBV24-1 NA CATSNRGLVGELFF TGTGCCACCAGCAACAGGGGGCTTGTCGGGGAGCTGTTTTTT
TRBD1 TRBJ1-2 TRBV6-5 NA CASSRQGAEGYTF TGTGCCAGCAGCCGACAGGGCGCGGAAGGCTACACCTTC
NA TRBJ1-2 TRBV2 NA CASTMTGTYTGYTF TGTGCCAGCACCATGACAGGAACTTACACTGGCTACACCTTC